A selection of T cell receptor beta chains follows, all from one sample in a study of blood T cell repertoires in COVID-19. Using immunoSEQ multiplex PCR, the repertoire was profiled, and TCRdb retains in-frame clones only, with some absent. The profile shows roughly 320,000 clones, 85% to 95% of them singletons. The sample comprised PBMCs or T cells enriched from blood (not recorded which). These receptors were obtained from a woman in her 30s who had been exposed to COVID-19. Each CDR3 is given with its conserved first and last residue. D genes are given only for firm matches. Clone size is stated in some rows and not others, as once, few, many or a class when expanded.

V gene	clone size	D gene	J gene	CDR3 DNA	CDR3 protein
TRBV6-5	-	-	TRBJ1-1	TGTGCCAGCAGTTACGGGTTGCGGGTAGGGACTGAAGCTTTCTTT	CASSYGLRVGTEAFF
TRBV4-1	-	TRBD1	TRBJ1-1	TGCGCCAGCCCGGACAGGGGAAGCGCTGAAGCTTTCTTT	CASPDRGSAEAFF
TRBV6-5	-	TRBD1	TRBJ1-1	TGTGCCAGCAGACCCACAGGGGGCACTGAAGCTTTCTTT	CASRPTGGTEAFF
TRBV27	-	-	TRBJ1-2	TGTGCCAGCAGTTACTCCTGGGGCCCGACCTCGAAAGGCTACACCTTC	CASSYSWGPTSKGYTF
TRBV3-1/TRBV3-2	few	-	TRBJ1-1	TGTGCCAGCAGCCCTAGGGGGGGTGCCGAAGCTTTCTTT	CASSPRGGAEAFF
TRBV6-5	-	-	TRBJ1-1	TGTGCCAGCAGTTACCGGGACACTGAAGCTTTCTTT	CASSYRDTEAFF
TRBV2	-	TRBD1	TRBJ2-6	TGTGCCAGCAGTTGGGACAGGGGCGGCTCTGGGGCCAACGTCCTGACTTTC	CASSWDRGGSGANVLTF
TRBV30	-	-	TRBJ2-3	TGTGCCTGGGACCTAACGGGTAACGCAGATACGCAGTATTTT	CAWDLTGNADTQYF
TRBV10-2	-	-	TRBJ2-5	TGCGCCAGCAGTGATTACCGGGTGACGGAGACCCAGTACTTC	CASSDYRVTETQYF
TRBV18	-	TRBD1	TRBJ2-3	TGTGCCAGCTCACGGCAGCAGACAGGGCTCCTCACAGATACGCAGTATTTT	CASSRQQTGLLTDTQYF
TRBV7-6	-	-	TRBJ1-1	TGTGCCAGCAGCTTAGCGCCGGGGAGGGACACTGAAGCTTTCTTT	CASSLAPGRDTEAFF
TRBV4-3	-	TRBD1	TRBJ2-7	TGCGCCAGCAGCGACCAAGAGACAGGGGACTCCTACGAGCAGTACTTC	CASSDQETGDSYEQYF
TRBV7-4	-	TRBD2	TRBJ2-1	TGTGCCAGCAGCTTAGCGAGGCGGGGGGACTCCTACAATGAGCAGTTCTTC	CASSLARRGDSYNEQFF
TRBV27	-	TRBD1	TRBJ1-1	TGTGCCAGCTGGGGACAGGGTAATACTGAAGCTTTCTTT	CASWGQGNTEAFF
TRBV3-1/TRBV3-2	-	TRBD1	TRBJ1-1	TGTGCCAGCAGCCTAGGGGGCGCGAACACTGAAGCTTTCTTT	CASSLGGANTEAFF
TRBV6-4	-	TRBD1	TRBJ1-3	TGTGCCAGCAGTGACATAGGACAGGGGACTCAATTCTCTGGAAACACCATATATTTT	CASSDIGQGTQFSGNTIYF